The next 30 T cell receptor beta chains were all read from a single sample in a study of blood T cell repertoires in COVID-19. Profiled with immunoSEQ multiplex PCR; TCRdb holds only in-frame clones, not every one. The data show 85,000 to 100,000 clones, with more than 75% seen just once and about a quarter held by the top ten. Sequencing was carried out using peripheral blood. These receptors were collected from a human donor in a cohort sampled during active COVID-19.

This sequence joins TRBV10-2 and TRBJ1-5; the D gene is possibly TRBD1 (6 bases). The CDR3 has 14 amino acids. V was shortened by 6 bases and J by 1 base, with 10 bases between the two germline ends. Germline V lookup: CDR1 WSHSY, CDR2 SAAADI. CDR3 DNA: TGCGCCAGCAGAGCGGGACACAGCAATCAGCCCCAGCATTTT. As protein: CASRAGHSNQPQHF.

The chain couples TRBV27 to TRBJ1-2; possible D gene TRBD1, 6 bases. Trimming cost V 2 bases and J 7 bases, with 11 bases left between them. CDR1 and CDR2 (germline): MNHEY, SMNVEV (reference sequence). This CDR3 contains 13 residues. CDR3 in DNA: TGTGCCAGCAGTTTAAGCGGGGGCCTTGGCTACACCTTC. Its protein is CASSLSGGLGYTF.

The rearrangement joins TRBV6-5 to TRBJ2-1, with D possibly being TRBD2 (5 bases). The V end was cut by 5 bases, the J end by 1 base, with 6 bases between. The V gene's germline CDR1 is MNHEY and CDR2 SVGAGI. This CDR3 has 13 amino acids. CDR3 sequence: CASSRDSYNEQFF. The CDR3 nucleotides are TGTGCCAGCAGTCGGGATTCCTACAATGAGCAGTTCTTC.

The CDR3: CASSLVRGADYGYTF. The CDR3 DNA follows: TGTGCCAGCAGCTTAGTCCGGGGGGCTGACTATGGCTACACCTTC. This chain uses TRBV7-2 with TRBJ1-2; D perhaps matches TRBD1 (6 bases). Germline V gene data show CDR1 as SGHTA and CDR2 as FQGNSA. The CDR3 totals 15 residues. V was trimmed by 1 base and J by 3 bases, leaving 12 bases between them.

The rearrangement joins TRBV2 to TRBJ2-7, with 7 bases identical to TRBD1. The trim removed 6 bases at V and 3 bases at J, leaving 2 bases unmatched. The CDR3 spans 12 residues. The germline CDR1 and CDR2 sequences are SNHLY and FYNNEI. CDR3 in DNA: TGTGCCAGCAGGAGGGACAGCTACGAGCAGTACTTC. Translation: CASRRDSYEQYF.

The gene calls are TRBV5-1 and TRBJ2-7; tentative D call: TRBD2 (6 bases). The germline CDR1 and CDR2 sequences are SGHRS and YFSETQ. The CDR3 is 14 residues long. Trimming removed 2 bases from V and 2 bases from J, with 11 bases in between. The CDR3 DNA reads TGCGCCAGCAGCTTCGGCGGGACCACCTACGAGCAGTACTTC. Translated: CASSFGGTTYEQYF.

V usage is TRBV11-3 and J usage is TRBJ2-5; 12 bases line up with TRBD2. The length of the CDR3 is 16 residues. The V and J ends lost 1 base and 4 bases, in that order; junction bases with no gene match: 4. Germline assignment: CDR1 SGHNT and CDR2 YENEEA. The CDR3 loop reads CASSLVLAGGPETQYF. CDR3 coding DNA: TGTGCCAGCAGCTTAGTGCTAGCGGGAGGGCCAGAGACCCAGTACTTC.

The rearrangement links TRBV7-2 to TRBJ2-7; weak D call: TRBD2 (6 bases). Germline CDR1 reads SGHTA; CDR2 reads FQGNSA. This CDR3 comprises 15 residues. Trimming cost V 4 bases and J 0 bases, with 13 bases left between them. Here the CDR3 DNA reads TGTGCCAGCAGCTCGCGGGACTTTAGCTCCTACGAGCAGTACTTC. Translated: CASSSRDFSSYEQYF.

Of note for this clone: An end of the junction differs from the germline gene, which may be a read error. The genes are TRBV7-9 and TRBJ1-2; tentative D call: TRBD1 (5 bases). Germline V gene sequence: CDR1 SEHNR, CDR2 FQNEAQ (reference sequence). This CDR3 has 13 amino acids. The CDR3 is CASSLDGQQAKYF. DNA of the CDR3: TGTGCCAGCAGCTTAGATGGTCAACAGGCGAAATACTTC.

Here the CDR3 DNA reads TGTGCCAGCAGTCCCCCCCTAAGCGGTAGCTCCTACAATGAGCAGTTCTTC. Amino acids: CASSPPLSGSSYNEQFF. The chain carries TRBV28 and TRBJ2-1; D may be TRBD2 (5 bases). CDR1 is MDHEN, CDR2 SYDVKM, per germline. CDR3 length: 17 residues. Trimming cost V 5 bases and J 0 bases, with 17 bases left between them.

This chain's CDR3 is CASSFYSGNTIYF. CDR3 bases: TGCGCCAGCAGCTTCTATTCTGGAAACACCATATATTTT. The rearrangement links TRBV5-1 to TRBJ1-3; D gene unclear. The V gene's germline CDR1 is SGHRS and CDR2 YFSETQ. The CDR3 consists of 13 residues. The V end was cut by 2 bases, the J end by 1 base, with 4 bases between. The full variable domain, its missing parts supplied by reference TRBV5-1 and TRBJ1-3, is KAGVTQTPRYLIKTRGQQVTLSCSPISGHRSVSWYQQTPGQGLQFLFEYFSETQRNKGNFPGRFSGRQFSNSRSEMNVSTLELGDSALYLCASSFYSGNTIYFGEGSWLTVV.

J is TRBJ2-2 and V is TRBV11-3, with D possibly being TRBD1 (6 bases). The length of the CDR3 is 16 residues. Germline V gene data show CDR1 as SGHNT and CDR2 as YENEEA. Trimming left V 1 base short and J 3 bases short, with 12 bases between. As DNA, the CDR3 is TGTGCCAGCAGCTTAGCTTCAGGGGTTTACACCGGGGAGCTGTTTTTT. This sequence encodes CASSLASGVYTGELFF.

A single count supports this clone. The rearrangement links TRBV5-5 to TRBJ2-2; 7 bases are a match to TRBD2. The CDR3 is 15 amino acids. Looked up from germline, CDR1 is SGHKS and CDR2 is YYEKEE (reference sequence). The trim removed 1 base at V and 6 bases at J, leaving 6 bases unmatched. The CDR3 region is CASSLPTGGAGELFF. CDR3 nucleotide sequence: TGTGCCAGCAGCTTGCCTACGGGGGGTGCCGGGGAGCTGTTTTTT.

This chain links TRBV4-3 with TRBJ2-2; TRBD2 is a possible D gene (6 bases). With 1 base removed from V and 6 bases from J, the gap between germline ends came to 6 bases. Per the germline V gene, CDR1 is LGHNA and CDR2 is YSLEER. This CDR3 has 13 amino acids. CDR3 DNA: TGCGCCAGCAGCCAAGGACTAGCCGGGGAGCTGTTTTTT. This encodes CASSQGLAGELFF.

The rearrangement uses TRBV19 and TRBJ2-2; 7 nucleotides match TRBD1. V lost 4 bases and J lost 6; bases outside the gene matches: 14. This CDR3 region has 17 residues. Germline assignment: CDR1 LNHDA and CDR2 SQIVND (reference sequence). The CDR3 region has the DNA TGTGCCAGTAGTACCAATAGACAGGGAATTTCGGCCGGGGAGCTGTTTTTT. Its protein product is CASSTNRQGISAGELFF.

The chain has TRBV3-1 (or the pseudogene TRBV3-2) and TRBJ1-3; D call uncertain. Germline V gene data show CDR1 as LGHDT and CDR2 as YNNKEL (reference sequence). V lost 0 bases and J lost 4, with 7 bases in between. This CDR3 is built from 14 residues. In nucleotides, the CDR3 is TGTGCCAGCAGCCAAGATTTATCGGGAAACACCATATATTTT. Its translation is CASSQDLSGNTIYF.

This chain connects TRBV18 to TRBJ2-5; a weak D match, TRBD1 (6 bases). V was shortened by 6 bases and J by 3 bases, with 17 bases between the two germline ends. CDR1 is KGHSH, CDR2 LQKENI, per germline. The CDR3 consists of 15 residues. CDR3 nucleotide sequence: TGTGCCAGCTCTTCTACCGGGACACCCGAAGAGACCCAGTACTTC. It encodes CASSSTGTPEETQYF.

This chain uses TRBV23-1 with TRBJ2-7; D unclear. TRBV23-1 belongs to the ORF category, with a function that is uncertain. This CDR3 contains 15 residues. V dropped 0 bases and J dropped 3 bases, with 12 bases sitting between them. The CDR3 sequence is CASSQSPYLYYEQYF. The CDR3 DNA is TGCGCCAGCAGTCAATCGCCCTACCTTTACTACGAGCAGTACTTC.

The V gene is TRBV15, the J gene TRBJ2-4, with a possible D match to TRBD2 (7 bases). Trimming stripped 0 bases from V and 9 bases from J, with 12 bases between. Looked up from germline, CDR1 is LNHNV and CDR2 is YYDKDF (reference sequence). CDR3 length: 14 residues. CDR3 coding DNA: TGTGCCACCAGCAGAGACGTAGGGGGGGCCATTCAGTACTTC. Protein sequence: CATSRDVGGAIQYF.

This sequence joins TRBV7-8 and TRBJ2-3, with 8 bases identical to TRBD2. The germline gives CDR1 SGHVS, CDR2 FQNEAQ. The CDR3 covers 15 residues. With 7 bases clipped from V and 6 bases from J, the junction kept 12 bases outside the gene matches. CDR3 region: CASTHGGVRSDTQYF. The CDR3 nucleotides are TGTGCCAGCACCCACGGGGGGGTTCGGTCGGATACGCAGTATTTT.

This clone was picked up one time. This chain joins TRBV28 and TRBJ1-1; 12 positions match TRBD1. CDR1 is MDHEN and CDR2 is SYDVKM in the germline V gene. The V gene end was trimmed by 5 bases and the J gene end by 11 bases; junction bases not matched to a gene: 9. CDR3 length equals 14 residues. The CDR3 loop is CASSPGQGARLAFF. The CDR3 coding sequence is TGTGCCAGCAGTCCGGGACAGGGGGCGAGGTTGGCTTTCTTT. The complete variable domain, with remaining parts taken from reference TRBV28 and TRBJ1-1, reads DVKVTQSSRYLVKRTGEKVFLECVQDMDHENMFWYRQDPGLGLRLIYFSYDVKMKEKGDIPEGYSVSREKKERFSLILESASTNQTSMYLCASSPGQGARLAFFGQGTRLTVV.

This clone was counted at least ten times. The chain has TRBV5-1 and TRBJ1-1; D might be TRBD1 (6 bases). CDR3 size: 15 residues. CDR1 and CDR2 from the germline V gene are SGHRS and YFSETQ. Deletions cut 4 bases from V and 0 bases from J, with 13 bases between. The CDR3 region is CASSRTGQMNTEAFF. CDR3 DNA: TGCGCCAGCAGCCGTACCGGACAGATGAACACTGAAGCTTTCTTT.

The J gene is TRBJ2-7, the V gene TRBV4-3; 7 nucleotides agree with TRBD2. This CDR3 has 19 residues. Germline-derived CDR1 and CDR2 are LGHNA and YSLEER. V lost 0 bases to trimming and J lost 2 bases; unmatched junction nucleotides: 16. CDR3 region: CASSQERASGLSTPYEQYF. For the CDR3, the DNA is TGCGCCAGCAGCCAAGAAAGAGCTAGCGGACTGTCAACACCCTACGAGCAGTACTTC.

The gene calls are TRBV20-1 and TRBJ1-6; D gene ambiguous. V was shortened by 3 bases and J by 8 bases, with 20 bases between the two germline ends. This CDR3 is 16 amino acids long. Per germline, CDR1 DFQATT and CDR2 SNEGSKA (reference sequence). In nucleotides, the CDR3 is TGCAGTGCTAGTTCCCCCGTAGGCGCGGGAGATTCACCCCTCCACTTT. This encodes CSASSPVGAGDSPLHF.

The chain combines TRBV5-6 with TRBJ2-2; D gene uncertain. CDR1 and CDR2 from the germline V gene are SGHDT and YYEEEE. This CDR3 has 13 residues. Trimming stripped 2 bases from V and 5 bases from J, with 7 bases between. This CDR3 reads CASSLSGTGELFF. Here the CDR3 DNA reads TGTGCCAGCAGCTTATCCGGGACCGGGGAGCTGTTTTTT.

This sequence joins TRBV3-1 (or the pseudogene TRBV3-2) and TRBJ2-5, with 7 bases aligning to TRBD1. Per the germline V gene, CDR1 is LGHDT and CDR2 is YNNKEL (reference sequence). The V and J ends lost 1 base and 2 bases, in that order; junction bases with no gene match: 7. The CDR3 totals 16 residues. The CDR3 region has the DNA TGTGCCAGCAGCCAAGTGACAGGGAGAGGGCAAGAGACCCAGTACTTC. Translating gives CASSQVTGRGQETQYF.

The rearrangement links TRBV9 to TRBJ2-5; 8 bases align to TRBD2. Germline V CDR1 and CDR2: SGDLS, YYNGEE. The V segment lost 2 bases and the J segment 5 bases; nucleotides outside the gene matches: 8. The CDR3 is 15 residues long. CDR3 loop: CASSVSGTGGETQYF. The CDR3 DNA sequence: TGTGCCAGCAGCGTTAGCGGGACGGGGGGGGAGACCCAGTACTTC.

This clone appeared a single time. V and J are TRBV15 and TRBJ2-1; D is perhaps TRBD2 (5 bases). Per the germline V gene, CDR1 is LNHNV and CDR2 is YYDKDF (reference sequence). There are 17 residues in the CDR3. The V end was cut by 0 bases, the J end by 0 bases, with 12 bases between. For the CDR3, the DNA is TGTGCCACCAGCAGAGAAAGGAGGCGTAGCTCCTACAATGAGCAGTTCTTC. Its protein is CATSRERRRSSYNEQFF. Full variable domain (outside the CDR3, taken from reference TRBV15 and TRBJ2-1): DAMVIQNPRYQVTQFGKPVTLSCSQTLNHNVMYWYQQKSSQAPKLLFHYYDKDFNNEADTPDNFQSRRPNTSFCFLDIRSPGLGDTAMYLCATSRERRRSSYNEQFFGPGTRLTVL.

This clone came up once. The chain has TRBV7-9 and TRBJ1-1, with unresolved D. V was cut by 6 bases and J by 1 base, with 9 bases left in between. CDR1 is SEHNR, CDR2 FQNEAQ, per germline (reference sequence). This CDR3 is built from 13 residues. The CDR3 reads CASRASGNTEAFF. CDR3 in DNA: TGTGCCAGCAGGGCCAGTGGGAACACTGAAGCTTTCTTT.

The V and J genes are TRBV6-5 and TRBJ1-1; D is unclear. With 2 bases removed from V and 1 base from J, the gap between germline ends came to 5 bases. Germline V gene data show CDR1 as MNHEY and CDR2 as SVGAGI. The CDR3 spans 13 residues. CDR3 nucleotides: TGTGCCAGCAGTTACGGGAGGAACACTGAAGCTTTCTTT. It yields the protein CASSYGRNTEAFF.